The next 14 T cell receptor beta chains were all read from a single sample in a study of cytomegalovirus exposure and HLA in healthy donors. PCR primers comprised 60 Vbeta and 13 Jbeta primers. The protocol was immunoSEQ multiplex PCR, while the TCRdb copy is restricted to in-frame clones and leaves out a portion. The data contain approximately 110,000 clones, approximately 78% of them singletons. The sequenced sample consisted of PBMCs. The receptors come from a middle-aged man in good health and CMV-seronegative.

This clone was counted a few times. The chain has TRBV20-1 and TRBJ2-7; D is undetermined. Trimming removed 6 bases at V and 7 bases at J, with 10 bases between. Looked up from germline, CDR1 is DFQATT and CDR2 is SNEGSKA (reference sequence). This CDR3 comprises 10 residues. This CDR3 is CSALSVEQYF. CDR3 sequence (DNA): TGCAGTGCCCTATCCGTTGAGCAGTACTTC.

J is TRBJ2-3 and V is TRBV7-6, with D unresolved. Trimming stripped 4 bases from V and 9 bases from J, with 11 bases between. In germline, CDR1 is SGHVS, CDR2 FNYEAQ. This CDR3 is 12 amino acids long. CDR3 region: CASSSAGVTQYF. The DNA of the CDR3 is TGTGCCAGCAGCTCCGCCGGAGTAACGCAGTATTTT.

The chain uses TRBV28 and TRBJ2-1; 8 nucleotides line up with TRBD1. Germline-derived CDR1 and CDR2 are MDHEN and SYDVKM. The CDR3 has 16 residues. V lost 2 bases to trimming and J lost 5 bases; unmatched junction nucleotides: 8. CDR3 residues: CASSLPDRVKHNEQFF. The CDR3 region has the DNA TGTGCCAGCAGTTTACCGGACAGGGTCAAACACAATGAGCAGTTCTTC.

The chain recombines TRBV15 with TRBJ1-3; D gene uncertain. The CDR3 sequence is 11 residues long. V lost 8 bases to trimming and J lost 7 bases, with 9 bases between them. From germline, CDR1 is LNHNV and CDR2 YYDKDF (reference sequence). The CDR3 protein is CATGPENTIYF. The CDR3 nucleotides read TGTGCCACCGGCCCGGAGAACACCATATATTTT.

In this sample, this clone turned up once. The V gene is TRBV4-1, the J gene TRBJ2-1, with 7 bases lining up with TRBD1. Germline trimming cut 2 bases from V and 6 bases from J; bases unmatched to any gene: 4. This CDR3 is built from 14 residues. The V gene's germline CDR1 is MGHRA and CDR2 YSYEKL. The CDR3 sequence is CASSQMTGSNEQFF. The CDR3 nucleotides are TGCGCCAGCAGCCAAATGACAGGGAGCAATGAGCAGTTCTTC.

The rearrangement uses TRBV7-3 and TRBJ2-7; TRBD1 matches 9 bases. V shed 5 bases, J shed 0 bases, and the junction held 5 bases outside the gene matches. In germline, CDR1 is SGHTA, CDR2 FQGTGA. There are 15 residues in the CDR3. CDR3 loop: CASSAYRGPSYEQYF. The CDR3 nucleotides read TGTGCCAGCAGCGCCTACAGGGGGCCCTCCTACGAGCAGTACTTC.

The chain is built from TRBV19 and TRBJ1-2, with D possibly TRBD1 on 6 matching bases. V lost 1 base and J 4 bases, leaving 16 bases between the germline ends. The germline CDR1 and CDR2 sequences are LNHDA and SQIVND (reference sequence). The CDR3 runs to 16 residues. DNA of the CDR3: TGTGCCAGTAGTATAGCACGGGACATCCGTGGCTATGGCTACACCTTC. This translates into CASSIARDIRGYGYTF.

The V call is TRBV4-1, the J call TRBJ2-1, with D hard to call. The germline V gene encodes CDR1 MGHRA and CDR2 YSYEKL. V lost 0 bases to trimming and J lost 5 bases, with 14 bases between them. CDR3 length: 16 amino acids. The CDR3 spells CASSQESFPGNNEQFF. The CDR3 nucleotides are TGCGCCAGCAGCCAAGAGTCTTTCCCAGGAAACAATGAGCAGTTCTTC.

This chain uses TRBV5-5 with TRBJ2-2; D uncertain. The V end lost 5 bases, the J end lost 5 bases, and 7 bases lay between the germline ends. The CDR3 is 12 amino acids. Germline V gene data show CDR1 as SGHKS and CDR2 as YYEKEE (reference sequence). CDR3 DNA sequence: TGTGCCAGCAGTCGGGTTACCGGGGAGCTGTTTTTT. It yields the protein CASSRVTGELFF. The complete variable domain, with remaining parts taken from reference TRBV5-5 and TRBJ2-2, reads DAGVTQSPTHLIKTRGQQVTLRCSPISGHKSVSWYQQVLGQGPQFIFQYYEKEERGRGNFPDRFSARQFPNYSSELNVNALLLGDSALYLCASSRVTGELFFGEGSRLTVL.

This clone was seen just once. The chain combines TRBV4-1 with TRBJ2-1; TRBD2 is a possible D gene (5 bases). The CDR3 loop spans 15 amino acids. Per the germline V gene, CDR1 is MGHRA and CDR2 is YSYEKL. The ends were cut back, 2 bases at V and 6 bases at J, with 14 bases in the middle. The CDR3 bases are TGCGCCAGCAGCCAACCTACTAGTGCTGGCAATGAGCAGTTCTTC. It specifies CASSQPTSAGNEQFF.

V is TRBV5-1 and J is TRBJ2-6; D possibly corresponds to TRBD1 (5 bases). The CDR3 contains 15 residues. Trimming took 1 base from V and 2 from J, leaving 7 bases between them. The V gene's germline CDR1 is SGHRS and CDR2 YFSETQ. In DNA form, the CDR3 reads TGCGCCAGCAGCTTGCCAGGGACTGGGGCCAACGTCCTGACTTTC. Encoded protein: CASSLPGTGANVLTF.

The genes are TRBV5-1 and TRBJ2-5, with D possibly matching TRBD1 (6 bases). The DNA matches TRBJ2-7 better at its end, which makes the J call doubtful. The germline gives CDR1 SGHRS, CDR2 YFSETQ. The CDR3 contains 13 residues. The CDR3: CASSVGQPYEQYF. The CDR3 region has the DNA TGCGCCAGCAGCGTCGGACAGCCCTACGAGCAGTACTTC.

The rearrangement joins TRBV6-5 to TRBJ1-2; D remains ambiguous. V lost 5 bases and J 4 bases, leaving 14 bases between the germline ends. Germline CDR1 and CDR2: MNHEY and SVGAGI. The CDR3 runs 14 residues. CDR3 residues: CASSRGRPVYGYTF. CDR3 in DNA: TGTGCCAGCAGTCGGGGAAGGCCCGTCTATGGCTACACCTTC.

The CDR3 reads CASSQGTSGWETQYF. The CDR3 region has the DNA TGCGCCAGCAGCCAAGGGACTAGCGGGTGGGAGACCCAGTACTTC. The chain employs TRBV4-3 and TRBJ2-5; 11 nucleotides line up with TRBD2. With 1 base clipped from V and 5 bases from J, the junction kept 3 bases outside the gene matches. Germline V lookup: CDR1 LGHNA, CDR2 YSLEER. The CDR3 contains 15 residues.